A selection of T cell receptor beta chains follows, all from one sample in a study of shared clonotypes between healthy human individuals. Data came from immunoSEQ multiplex PCR; TCRdb stores just in-frame clones and leaves some out. The sample includes a few million clones, over 85% of them seen just once. The sample comprised naive CD4+ T cells from PBMCs. The receptor source for this set is a man between 18 and 29 years old in good health. Some clones in this sample may be carry-over from other donors' samples. Both conserved end residues are part of each CDR3. A D gene is named only where the DNA matches it firmly. Clone size is stated in some rows and not others, as once, few, many or a class when expanded.

V gene	J gene	D gene	clone size	CDR3 DNA	CDR3 protein
TRBV25-1	TRBJ2-3	.	.	TGTGCCAGTCGAGGTAGCACAGATACGCAGTATTTT	CASRGSTDTQYF
TRBV5-8	TRBJ1-3	.	.	TGTGCCAGCTCCTTGGAGTTCCCCTCTGGAAACACCATATATTTT	CASSLEFPSGNTIYF
TRBV7-3	TRBJ2-1	TRBD1	.	TGTGCCAGCAGCTTAACTGGGGGGACAGGGTCAGGAAATGAGCAGTTCTTC	CASSLTGGTGSGNEQFF
TRBV19	TRBJ2-4	.	.	TGTGCCAGTAGTATGGGACATTCTTCGAGTAGAGGATTCGAAAACATTCAGTACTTC	CASSMGHSSSRGFENIQYF
TRBV29-1	TRBJ1-2	.	.	TGCAGCGTGGGGCAGGGCGCTAACTATGGCTACACCTTC	CSVGQGANYGYTF
TRBV4-2	TRBJ1-5	TRBD1	.	TGTGCCAGCAGCCAAGATCCGGACAGGGTTAGCAATCAGCCCCAGCATTTT	CASSQDPDRVSNQPQHF
TRBV5-4	TRBJ2-1	TRBD2	.	TGTGCCAGCAGCTTGTGGGGAGCGGGAGGGCCAAGAAATGAGCAGTTCTTC	CASSLWGAGGPRNEQFF
TRBV7-2	TRBJ2-3	.	.	TGTGCCAGCAGCCCAGCTAGTTCAGATACGCAGTATTTT	CASSPASSDTQYF
TRBV7-2	TRBJ2-4	.	few	TGTGCCAGCACGGACAGAAACATTCAGTACTTC	CASTDRNIQYF
TRBV28	TRBJ2-1	TRBD2	.	TGTGCCAGCAGGACGGCTCCGGGACTAGCGGGAGGCGAGCAGTTCTTC	CASRTAPGLAGGEQFF
TRBV28	TRBJ2-7	.	.	TGTGCCAGCAGTAGTTTTTTTGGCGAGCAGTACTTC	CASSSFFGEQYF
TRBV5-4	TRBJ2-2	.	once	TGTGCCAGCAGCTTGGTGGGGGGCGGGGAGCTGTTTTTT	CASSLVGGGELFF
TRBV6-5	TRBJ1-2	.	.	TGTGCCAGCACCAACCCCGACAGGCGGGACTATGGCTACACCTTC	CASTNPDRRDYGYTF
TRBV2	TRBJ2-2	.	.	TGTGCCAGCAGTCGGACCAACACCGGGGAGCTGTTTTTT	CASSRTNTGELFF
TRBV27	TRBJ1-1	TRBD1	few	TGTGCCAGCTATAACAACATCCGGGACAGGGAAGCTTTCTTT	CASYNNIRDREAFF
TRBV7-2	TRBJ2-5	.	.	TGTGCCAGCAGCTTAGCCTTAGAGACCCAGTACTTC	CASSLALETQYF
TRBV6-5	TRBJ1-3	.	.	TGTGCCAGCAGTTACTCCGATAGAGGAAACACCATATATTTT	CASSYSDRGNTIYF
TRBV4-1	TRBJ2-1	TRBD2	.	TGCGCCAGCAGCCAAGAAGGACTAGCGGGAGGGCTACTGTGGTACAATGAGCAGTTCTTC	CASSQEGLAGGLLWYNEQFF
TRBV2	TRBJ2-3	.	.	TGTGCCAGCAGTGGATTTGTAAGTGCAGATACGCAGTATTTT	CASSGFVSADTQYF
TRBV4-1	TRBJ1-4	.	.	TGCGCCAGCAGCCCCAAACCCGGGGCCACGGGGGAAAAACTGTTTTTT	CASSPKPGATGEKLFF
TRBV5-1	TRBJ2-5	.	.	TGCGCCAGCAGCTTGGGGATCGGGGAGACCCAGTACTTC	CASSLGIGETQYF
TRBV28	TRBJ2-3	.	.	TGTGCCAGCAAAAATGATGGGACAGATACGCAGTATTTT	CASKNDGTDTQYF
TRBV6-5	TRBJ2-2	.	.	TGTGCCAGCAGTTACTCGATGCAGGACTCCGGGGAGCTGTTTTTT	CASSYSMQDSGELFF
TRBV19	TRBJ1-4	.	.	TGTGCCAGTAGTCGGCCCAGGGTTCGGGCTAATGAAAAACTGTTTTTT	CASSRPRVRANEKLFF
TRBV7-2	TRBJ1-2	TRBD1	.	TGTGCCAGCAGCTTCCCCATCGACAGGGGGCGCGACTATGGCTACACCTTC	CASSFPIDRGRDYGYTF
TRBV12-5	TRBJ1-1	TRBD1	.	TGTGCTAGTGGTTTGGCGGGGACAGGGGGCGTTCGCTACGAAGCTTTCTTT	CASGLAGTGGVRYEAFF
TRBV6-5	TRBJ1-1	.	.	TGTGCCAGCAGTTACCCCGGAAGACAGCCAAATGAAGCTTTCTTT	CASSYPGRQPNEAFF
TRBV19	TRBJ2-1	.	.	TGTGCCAGTAGTATTCGACAGGTTGGCGAGCAGTTCTTC	CASSIRQVGEQFF
TRBV7-9	TRBJ1-4	TRBD1	.	TGTGCCAGCAGCTTATTAGGGGGCCGCCAAACTGAAAAACTGTTTTTT	CASSLLGGRQTEKLFF
TRBV15	TRBJ2-3	.	.	TGTGCCACCAGCAGAGAGCGGCACACAGATACGCAGTATTTT	CATSRERHTDTQYF
TRBV19	TRBJ2-3	.	once	TGTGCCAGTAGTATAGGCAGGGATGGCACAGATACGCAGTATTTT	CASSIGRDGTDTQYF
TRBV30	TRBJ2-2	.	.	TGTGCCTGCTTCAAGGGGGGCGGGGAGCTGTTTTTT	CACFKGGGELFF
TRBV4-1	TRBJ2-7	TRBD1	few	TGCGCCAGCAGCCAACCCGGACAGGGTGGATCCTACGAGCAGTACTTC	CASSQPGQGGSYEQYF
TRBV4-2	TRBJ1-2	.	once	TGTGCCAGCAGCCGGAACCGCCAGGGTTCATATGGCTACACCTTC	CASSRNRQGSYGYTF
TRBV7-2	TRBJ2-7	.	.	TGTGCCAGCAGCGTGTCCTACGAGCAGTACTTC	CASSVSYEQYF
TRBV27	TRBJ2-7	TRBD1	.	TGTGCCAGCAGTTTTTCGGCAGGGGGCCCCTACGAGCAGTACTTC	CASSFSAGGPYEQYF
TRBV6-6	TRBJ1-2	.	.	TGTGCCAGCAGTTACTCCGGGCAGGGGGGCTACACCTTC	CASSYSGQGGYTF
TRBV10-3	TRBJ2-5	.	.	TGTGCCATCAGTTCTAGACAACAAGAGACCCAGTACTTC	CAISSRQQETQYF
TRBV5-1	TRBJ2-2	TRBD2	.	TGCGCCAGCAGCTTGGGGGGACTAGCCTCGAACACCGGGGAGCTGTTTTTT	CASSLGGLASNTGELFF
TRBV4-1	TRBJ2-1	TRBD2	.	TGCGCCAGCAGCCAAGATTTCAGGCCAGCTAGCGGGAGAACGGGTGAGCAGTTCTTC	CASSQDFRPASGRTGEQFF
TRBV28	TRBJ2-7	.	.	TGTGCCAGCAGGGGGGGTAATACCTACGAGCAGTACTTC	CASRGGNTYEQYF
TRBV25-1	TRBJ2-2	.	.	TGTGCCAGCAGTGAATACAGGGCGTCGAACACCGGGGAGCTGTTTTTT	CASSEYRASNTGELFF
TRBV5-1	TRBJ2-1	TRBD1	.	TGCGCCAGCAGGAGGGGCCCCGGGACAGATTTCTACAATGAGCAGTTCTTC	CASRRGPGTDFYNEQFF
TRBV5-1	TRBJ2-3	TRBD2	.	TGCGCCAGCAGCGCCGGACTAGCGGGACCAGATACGCAGTATTTT	CASSAGLAGPDTQYF
TRBV5-1	TRBJ2-3	.	.	TGCGCCAGCAGGGCAGGAGCTAGCACAGATACGCAGTATTTT	CASRAGASTDTQYF
TRBV9	TRBJ2-2	TRBD1	.	TGTGCCAGCAGCGTACTTGAGACAGGGGGACACACCGGGGAGCTGTTTTTT	CASSVLETGGHTGELFF
TRBV5-1	TRBJ2-3	TRBD2	.	TGCGCCAGCAGCTCTTTAGCGGGAGTTTCTGATACGCAGTATTTT	CASSSLAGVSDTQYF
TRBV4-1	TRBJ1-3	TRBD1	.	TGCGCCAGCAGCCAAGTGGGCAGGGGGCCTGGAAACACCATATATTTT	CASSQVGRGPGNTIYF
TRBV9	TRBJ1-1	.	.	TGTGCCAGCAGCCCCAGGGAGGGCTGGATTACTGAAGCTTTCTTT	CASSPREGWITEAFF
TRBV9	TRBJ2-5	.	.	TGTGCCAGCAGCGTAAGAGGGGTTTCAGGAGAGACCCAGTACTTC	CASSVRGVSGETQYF
TRBV9	TRBJ1-2	.	.	TGTGCCAGCTCCCGAAAGGGGAAAGGCTATGGCTACACCTTC	CASSRKGKGYGYTF
TRBV10-3	TRBJ2-7	.	.	TGTGCCATCAGTGAGTCCGACCCCCGCAGCTACGAGCAGTACTTC	CAISESDPRSYEQYF
TRBV27	TRBJ2-1	TRBD2	.	TGTGCCAGCAGGCTAGGGCTAGCGGGATACAATGAGCAGTTCTTC	CASRLGLAGYNEQFF
TRBV6-5	TRBJ2-5	.	.	TGTGCCAGCGGGCCCCCGGGGGAGACCCAGTACTTC	CASGPPGETQYF
TRBV6-6	TRBJ2-1	TRBD2	once	TGTGCCAGCAGCGTAGGGACTAGCGGGATGGGGCAGTTCTTC	CASSVGTSGMGQFF
TRBV5-4	TRBJ1-1	.	.	TGTGCCAGCAGCTCCGCGGACGGGAACACTGAAGCTTTCTTT	CASSSADGNTEAFF
TRBV9	TRBJ2-1	TRBD2	.	TGTGCCAGCAGCGTAACCACCCCATGGGAGGGCGGGAGGGCCCATGAGCAGTTCTTC	CASSVTTPWEGGRAHEQFF
TRBV19	TRBJ1-4	.	.	TGTGCCAGTAGTTCCCGACACGGGATAGATGAAAAACTGTTTTTT	CASSSRHGIDEKLFF
TRBV4-3	TRBJ2-3	.	once	TGCGCCAGCAGCCAACTTGGACTAAGTGGGCCTCGAGATACGCAGTATTTT	CASSQLGLSGPRDTQYF